Below, 31 T cell receptor beta chains from the same sample are listed, as sequenced in a study of blood T cell repertoires in COVID-19. Repertoires were generated with immunoSEQ multiplex PCR, while TCRdb's copy carries only in-frame clones and drops some. The sample lists about 230,000 clones, roughly 80% seen once, with 6% to 9.5% in the top ten. Sequenced: peripheral blood. Receptor source: a woman between 45 and 60 years old with acute or convalescent COVID-19.

The gene calls are TRBV12-3 or TRBV12-4 and TRBJ1-2; D is possibly TRBD1 (5 bases). The CDR3 length is 13 residues. V dropped 6 bases and J dropped 4 bases, with 12 bases sitting between them. DNA of the CDR3: TGTGCCAGCAGACCCGGGGGGGGCTATGGCTACACCTTC. This translates into CASRPGGGYGYTF.

The J gene is TRBJ2-5, the V gene TRBV18; 10 bases fit TRBD1. The CDR3 extends over 16 amino acids. The V and J ends lost 4 bases and 5 bases, in that order; junction bases with no gene match: 10. Germline V CDR1 and CDR2: KGHSH, LQKENI. The chain's CDR3 is CASSRRDRGVRETQYF. CDR3 bases: TGTGCCAGCTCACGGCGGGACAGGGGAGTTCGTGAGACCCAGTACTTC.

This clone was seen just once. The CDR3 protein is CASSLDPGQGINEQYF. For the CDR3, the DNA is TGTGCCAGCAGCTTGGATCCGGGACAGGGGATTAACGAGCAGTACTTC. The chain links TRBV7-9 to TRBJ2-7, with 10 nucleotides matching TRBD1. Germline V gene data show CDR1 as SEHNR and CDR2 as FQNEAQ (reference sequence). Trimming at V came to 3 bases and at J to 5 bases, leaving 10 bases not matched to a gene. This CDR3 has 16 amino acids.

This chain uses TRBV6-6 with TRBJ2-2; 8 bases align to TRBD2. V lost 6 bases and J lost 6; bases outside the gene matches: 9. Germline V gene data show CDR1 as MNHNY and CDR2 as SVGAGI (reference sequence). This CDR3 contains 15 residues. The chain's CDR3 is CASRPGLEYSGELFF. The DNA of the CDR3 is TGTGCCAGCAGGCCGGGACTAGAGTATTCCGGGGAGCTGTTTTTT.

This clone was seen a few times. The chain recombines TRBV5-6 with TRBJ2-1, with 8 bases identical to TRBD1. Germline V gives CDR1 SGHDT, CDR2 YYEEEE. The CDR3 length is 14 residues. With V trimmed by 4 bases and J by 5 bases, 5 bases remained unmatched. In DNA, the CDR3 is TGTGCCAGCAGCCGGCCGACAGGGGACAATGAGCAGTTCTTC. Translated, it gives CASSRPTGDNEQFF.

The chain employs TRBV29-1 and TRBJ1-1; 8 bases are shared with TRBD1. V was pared by 5 bases and J by 1 base, with 3 bases of the junction left unmatched. Germline assignment: CDR1 SQVTM and CDR2 ANQGSEA. The CDR3 has 13 amino acids. The CDR3 reads CSVTGTGNTEAFF. The DNA for the CDR3 is TGCAGCGTTACCGGGACAGGGAACACTGAAGCTTTCTTT.

This clone appeared a single time. This rearrangement joins TRBV13 to TRBJ2-3, with 8 positions matching TRBD2. The length of the CDR3 is 15 residues. V gave up 5 bases and J gave up 0 bases; unmatched junction bases: 4. Germline CDR1 is PRHDT and CDR2 is FYEKMQ (reference sequence). DNA for the CDR3: TGTGCCAGCAGCCCTATAGCGGGGAGCACAGATACGCAGTATTTT. Translated: CASSPIAGSTDTQYF.

The CDR3 sequence is CASSQGDRGAFF. DNA for the CDR3: TGCGCCAGCAGCCAAGGGGACAGAGGAGCTTTCTTT. The chain employs TRBV4-1 and TRBJ1-1, with 7 bases that match TRBD1. Trimming cost V 1 base and J 10 bases; bases outside gene matches: 3. CDR1 is MGHRA, CDR2 YSYEKL, per germline. This CDR3 has 12 residues.

This chain links TRBV12-3 or TRBV12-4 with TRBJ2-1; perhaps TRBD1 as D (7 bases). With 8 bases removed from V and 2 bases from J, the gap between germline ends came to 10 bases. The CDR3 has 13 residues. The CDR3 region is CASAGQTYNEQFF. In DNA form, the CDR3 reads TGTGCCAGCGCGGGACAGACCTACAATGAGCAGTTCTTC.

With respect to this clone: Other DNA sequences in this sample translate to the same CDR3. V and J are TRBV30 and TRBJ2-3, with D unresolved. Deletions cut 1 base from V and 2 bases from J, with 7 bases between. Germline CDR1 reads GTSNPN; CDR2 reads SVGIG (reference sequence). The CDR3 extends over 13 amino acids. CDR3 nucleotide sequence: TGTGCCTGGAGTGGGTTAGTCACAGATACGCAGTATTTT. It translates to CAWSGLVTDTQYF.

This sequence joins TRBV7-6 and TRBJ2-1, with 7 bases matching TRBD2. The trim removed 2 bases at V and 6 bases at J, leaving 10 bases unmatched. CDR1 SGHVS and CDR2 FNYEAQ come from the germline V gene. The CDR3 covers 16 residues. CDR3 sequence: CASSLLGGRLPNEQFF. In DNA, the CDR3 is TGTGCCAGCAGCTTACTCGGCGGGAGACTTCCCAATGAGCAGTTCTTC.

V is TRBV24-1 and J is TRBJ2-7, with 8 bases identical to TRBD2. The germline CDR1 and CDR2 sequences are KGHDR and SFDVKD. V lost 4 bases, J lost 9 bases, and 10 bases stayed unmatched. This CDR3 has 14 residues. This chain's CDR3 is CATSEATSGTPQYF. For the CDR3, the DNA is TGTGCCACCAGTGAGGCAACTAGCGGCACCCCGCAGTACTTC.

The V gene is TRBV6-5, the J gene TRBJ1-6; TRBD1 agrees at 7 bases. This CDR3 spans 14 amino acids. From germline, CDR1 is MNHEY and CDR2 SVGAGI. The trim removed 2 bases at V and 10 bases at J, leaving 5 bases unmatched. The CDR3 protein is CASSYAGRGSPLHF. The CDR3 nucleotides are TGTGCCAGCAGTTACGCCGGCAGGGGGTCACCCCTCCACTTT.

The V call is TRBV7-2, the J call TRBJ2-1; the D is unclear. The V end lost 5 bases, the J end lost 7 bases, and 21 bases lay between the germline ends. CDR1 SGHTA and CDR2 FQGNSA come from the germline V gene. The CDR3 has 16 residues. CDR3 region: CASSADGPRPANEQFF. DNA for the CDR3: TGTGCCAGCAGCGCCGATGGGCCCAGGCCTGCGAATGAGCAGTTCTTC.

For the CDR3, the DNA is TGTGCCAGCACCCAAAGCCCCAATTCACCCCTCCACTTT. Translated: CASTQSPNSPLHF. The V call is TRBV27, the J call TRBJ1-6, with D uncertain. V was clipped by 7 bases and J by 7 bases, with 11 bases between them. The germline V gene encodes CDR1 MNHEY and CDR2 SMNVEV (reference sequence). The CDR3 covers 13 residues.

J is TRBJ1-3 and V is TRBV6-1; TRBD1 matches at 7 bases. V trimming: 0 bases; J trimming: 4 bases; junction bases outside the gene matches: 0. From germline, CDR1 is MNHNS and CDR2 SASEGT. The CDR3 consists of 14 residues. This chain's CDR3 is CASSEAGGGNTIYF. The CDR3 DNA is TGTGCCAGCAGTGAAGCAGGGGGCGGAAACACCATATATTTT.

The chain carries TRBV5-1 and TRBJ2-5, with 8 bases identical to TRBD1. Trimming cost V 4 bases and J 5 bases; bases outside gene matches: 7. Per germline, CDR1 SGHRS and CDR2 YFSETQ. This CDR3 contains 14 residues. The CDR3 nucleotides are TGCGCCAGCAGCGAGACAGGGGCCATGGAGACCCAGTACTTC. Translating gives CASSETGAMETQYF.

The CDR3 loop reads CAFTAGGNQPQHF. CDR3 DNA: TGTGCCTTCACGGCAGGCGGCAATCAGCCCCAGCATTTT. V usage is TRBV30 and J usage is TRBJ1-5; D uncertain. From germline, CDR1 is GTSNPN and CDR2 SVGIG (reference sequence). The CDR3 has 13 amino acids. V was clipped by 7 bases and J by 2 bases, with 12 bases between them.

This chain uses TRBV15 with TRBJ1-5, with a possible D match to TRBD1 (5 bases). With 1 base removed from V and 4 bases from J, the gap between germline ends came to 11 bases. The CDR3 has 15 residues. The germline gives CDR1 LNHNV, CDR2 YYDKDF (reference sequence). The CDR3 coding sequence is TGTGCCACCAGCAGAGGGATAGGGGCGAATCAGCCCCAGCATTTT. Translated: CATSRGIGANQPQHF.

This chain joins TRBV9 and TRBJ1-2, with D perhaps matching TRBD1 (5 bases). There are 14 residues in the CDR3. The V and J ends lost 3 bases and 8 bases respectively, with 17 bases between them. CDR1 and CDR2 (germline): SGDLS, YYNGEE. DNA for the CDR3: TGTGCCAGCAGCGGTGGGACTCCCTCCGGCGGCTACACCTTC. It encodes CASSGGTPSGGYTF.

The V call is TRBV7-6, the J call TRBJ2-7; the match to TRBD2 covers 8 bases. The CDR3 spans 16 residues. In germline, CDR1 is SGHVS, CDR2 FNYEAQ. V shed 5 bases, J shed 2 bases, and the junction held 11 bases outside the gene matches. CDR3 region: CASSELGGAGTYEQYF. As DNA, the CDR3 is TGTGCCAGCAGCGAACTCGGGGGGGCCGGGACCTACGAGCAGTACTTC.

The chain uses TRBV4-2 and TRBJ2-3; D possibly corresponds to TRBD1 (6 bases). The germline V gene has CDR1 LGHNA and CDR2 YNFKEQ. The CDR3 length is 14 residues. Trimming left V 3 bases short and J 0 bases short, with 7 bases between. The CDR3 is CASSQGASTDTQYF. The CDR3 bases are TGTGCCAGCAGCCAGGGGGCCAGCACAGATACGCAGTATTTT.

This chain uses TRBV14 with TRBJ2-1; 7 nucleotides agree with TRBD1. In germline, CDR1 is SGHDN, CDR2 FVKESK. With V trimmed by 1 base and J by 1 base, 1 base remained unmatched. The CDR3 is 15 amino acids. CDR3 sequence reads: CASSQVQGSYNEQFF. In nucleotides, the CDR3 is TGTGCCAGCAGCCAAGTACAGGGGTCCTACAATGAGCAGTTCTTC.

V gene TRBV28 combines with J gene TRBJ2-2, with 8 bases fitting TRBD1. The CDR3 extends over 16 amino acids. Germline V CDR1 and CDR2: MDHEN, SYDVKM. J lost 1 base, V lost 7 bases, and 8 bases had no gene match. CDR3: CASTKSGTGNTGELFF. CDR3 bases: TGTGCCAGCACAAAATCCGGGACAGGGAACACCGGGGAGCTGTTTTTT. The full variable domain, with the rest looked up from reference TRBV28 and TRBJ2-2, is DVKVTQSSRYLVKRTGEKVFLECVQDMDHENMFWYRQDPGLGLRLIYFSYDVKMKEKGDIPEGYSVSREKKERFSLILESASTNQTSMYLCASTKSGTGNTGELFFGEGSRLTVL.

This chain joins TRBV6-2 or TRBV6-3 and TRBJ1-2; no clear D. V lost 0 bases and J 2 bases, leaving 10 bases between the germline ends. Germline CDR1 reads MNHEY; CDR2 reads SVGEGT. This CDR3 region has 15 residues. CDR3 coding DNA: TGTGCCAGCAGTTACTCCTCCTCCAGGAACTATGGCTACACCTTC. It yields the protein CASSYSSSRNYGYTF.

The chain combines TRBV19 with TRBJ1-1, with 9 bases that match TRBD1. CDR1 is LNHDA, CDR2 SQIVND, per germline (reference sequence). The CDR3 extends over 16 amino acids. Germline trimming cut 5 bases from V and 1 base from J; bases unmatched to any gene: 8. CDR3 sequence (DNA): TGTGCCAGTAGTGCACTACGGGGACAGGGGAACACTGAAGCTTTCTTT. Its protein product is CASSALRGQGNTEAFF.

The chain recombines TRBV5-6 with TRBJ1-5; 10 bases are shared with TRBD1. The CDR3 length is 18 residues. The germline V gene encodes CDR1 SGHDT and CDR2 YYEEEE. Germline trimming cut 4 bases from V and 0 bases from J; bases unmatched to any gene: 10. Written as DNA, the CDR3 is TGTGCCAGCAGCCCGGGGACAGGGGCCGATTATAGCAATCAGCCCCAGCATTTT. This sequence encodes CASSPGTGADYSNQPQHF.

The chain carries TRBV19 and TRBJ1-5; 7 bases fit TRBD1. This CDR3 has 15 residues. Germline-derived CDR1 and CDR2 are LNHDA and SQIVND (reference sequence). J gave up 9 bases and V 5 bases, and 13 bases lay outside the gene matches. The CDR3, as DNA: TGTGCCAGTAGTCTGAGACAGGGAGGATTGGGGCCCCAGCATTTT. Translation gives CASSLRQGGLGPQHF.

This chain links TRBV5-1 with TRBJ2-1; TRBD1 agrees at 8 bases. From germline, CDR1 is SGHRS and CDR2 YFSETQ. The CDR3 is made up of 15 amino acids. Losses at the gene ends were 1 base for V and 9 bases for J; bases not matched to a gene: 9. CDR3 nucleotides: TGCGCCAGCAGCTTGCTCCAGGGGGCGAGCAGTGAGCAGTTCTTC. Translated, it gives CASSLLQGASSEQFF. Filled out from reference TRBV5-1 and TRBJ2-1, the complete variable domain reads KAGVTQTPRYLIKTRGQQVTLSCSPISGHRSVSWYQQTPGQGLQFLFEYFSETQRNKGNFPGRFSGRQFSNSRSEMNVSTLELGDSALYLCASSLLQGASSEQFFGPGTRLTVL.

The gene calls are TRBV7-3 and TRBJ2-4, with D possibly being TRBD1 (6 bases). CDR1 and CDR2 (germline): SGHTA, FQGTGA. This CDR3 has 18 residues. The germline V and J ends were trimmed by 3 bases and 0 bases, with 18 bases remaining between them. This chain's CDR3 is CASSFSDSLKVAKNIQYF. CDR3 DNA: TGTGCCAGCAGCTTTTCGGACAGCCTTAAAGTAGCCAAAAACATTCAGTACTTC.

The CDR3 DNA sequence: TGTGCCAGCAGGACAATGGACAGTCCCACTGAAGCTTTCTTT. Translation gives CASRTMDSPTEAFF. The chain has TRBV3-1 (or the pseudogene TRBV3-2) and TRBJ1-1; D possibly corresponds to TRBD1 (6 bases). V was clipped by 6 bases and J by 4 bases, with 15 bases between them. The CDR3 extends over 14 amino acids. CDR1 and CDR2 (germline): LGHDT, YNNKEL (reference sequence).